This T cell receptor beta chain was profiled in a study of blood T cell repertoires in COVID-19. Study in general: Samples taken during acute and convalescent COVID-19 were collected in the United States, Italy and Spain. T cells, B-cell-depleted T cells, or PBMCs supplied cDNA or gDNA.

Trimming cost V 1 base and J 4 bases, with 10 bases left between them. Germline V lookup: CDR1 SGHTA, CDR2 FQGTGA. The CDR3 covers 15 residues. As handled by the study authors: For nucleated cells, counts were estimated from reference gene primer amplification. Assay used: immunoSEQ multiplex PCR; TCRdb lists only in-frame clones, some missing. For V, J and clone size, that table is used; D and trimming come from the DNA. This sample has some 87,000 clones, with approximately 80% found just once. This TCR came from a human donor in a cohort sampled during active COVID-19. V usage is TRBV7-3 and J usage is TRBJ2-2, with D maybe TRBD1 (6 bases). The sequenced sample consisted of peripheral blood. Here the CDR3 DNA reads TGTGCCAGCAGCTTAAACAGGGTCGGCACCGGGGAGCTGTTTTTT. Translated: CASSLNRVGTGELFF.